This entry is about one TCR beta chain. The source of the sample is a study of blood T cell repertoires in COVID-19. Unmatched junction bases numbered 1, after V lost 6 bases and J lost 1 base. Germline CDR1 LNHDA, CDR2 SQIVND (reference sequence). This CDR3 is built from 15 residues. The authors' processing: Estimated nucleated cell counts came from reference gene primer amplification. Data came from immunoSEQ multiplex PCR; TCRdb stores just in-frame clones and leaves some out. V and J calls and clone size are as listed in that table; D and trimming were resolved from the DNA. The data show hundreds of thousands of clones, 80% to 90% seen once.

The clonotype originates from a woman over 75 with COVID-19, enrolled during active disease. The chain links TRBV19 to TRBJ2-6; 9 bases match TRBD1. Sequenced: peripheral blood. CDR3 loop: CASRGQGSGANVLTF. CDR3 DNA sequence: TGTGCCAGTAGGGGACAGGGTTCTGGGGCCAACGTCCTGACTTTC.